Described below is a single TCR beta chain sequence and its context. The antigen is unknown. The data stem from a study of T cell responses to AZD1222 COVID-19 vaccine. Repertoires were generated with immunoSEQ multiplex PCR, while TCRdb's copy carries only in-frame clones and drops some. The repertoire holds tens of thousands of clones, with 70% to 90% as singletons. Findings and caveats of the study: Females made up more of the donors, who were largely white British, and clonal diversity may have come out too low. None of the repertoires were sampled until the peak T cell response had passed. The study found Spike-specific TCR breadth and depth rose after two AZD1222 doses.

The CDR3 has 15 amino acids. From germline, CDR1 is SNHLY and CDR2 FYNNEI. V gave up 6 bases and J gave up 7 bases, with 16 bases separating them. The sequence was collected from an adult in good health. This chain uses TRBV2 with TRBJ1-6; D not resolved. The source material was peripheral blood, sampled on day 0 of MenACWY control vaccination. CDR3 nucleotide sequence: TGTGCCAGCAGGACCTTAGGATCGGGAAATTCACCCCTCCACTTT. Translated, it gives CASRTLGSGNSPLHF.